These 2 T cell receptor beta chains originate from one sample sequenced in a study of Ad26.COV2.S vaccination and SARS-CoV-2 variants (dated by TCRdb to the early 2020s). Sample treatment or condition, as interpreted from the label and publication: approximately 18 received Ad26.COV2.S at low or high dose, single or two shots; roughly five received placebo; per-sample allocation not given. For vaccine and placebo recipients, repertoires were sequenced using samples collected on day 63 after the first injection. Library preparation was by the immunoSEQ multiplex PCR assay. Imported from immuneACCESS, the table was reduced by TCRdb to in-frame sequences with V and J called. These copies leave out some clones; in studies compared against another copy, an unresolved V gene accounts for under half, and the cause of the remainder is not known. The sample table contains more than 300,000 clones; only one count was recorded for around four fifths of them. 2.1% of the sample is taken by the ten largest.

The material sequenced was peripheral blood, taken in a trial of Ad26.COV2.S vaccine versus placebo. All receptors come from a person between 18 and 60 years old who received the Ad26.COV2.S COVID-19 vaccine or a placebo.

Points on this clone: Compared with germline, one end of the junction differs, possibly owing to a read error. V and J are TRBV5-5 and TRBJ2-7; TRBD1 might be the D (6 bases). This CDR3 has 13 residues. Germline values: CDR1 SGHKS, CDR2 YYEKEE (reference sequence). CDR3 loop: CASSLDTRGNPLF. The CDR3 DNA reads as TGTGCCAGCAGCTTGGACACCAGGGGAAACCCTCTATTC.

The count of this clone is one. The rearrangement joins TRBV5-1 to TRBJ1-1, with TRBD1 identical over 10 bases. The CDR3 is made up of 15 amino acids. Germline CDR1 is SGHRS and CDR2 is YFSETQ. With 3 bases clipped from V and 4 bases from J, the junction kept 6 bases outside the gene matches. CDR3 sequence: CASSWGTGEGTEAFF. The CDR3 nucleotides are TGCGCCAGCAGCTGGGGGACAGGGGAGGGCACTGAAGCTTTCTTT.